The text below deals with one TCR beta chain. The repertoire was sequenced with immunoSEQ multiplex PCR; TCRdb's copy has only in-frame clones and lacks some. The sample carries roughly 88,000 clones, around nine tenths recorded once. This sample is drawn from a study of blood T cell repertoires in COVID-19. Study information: Sample material is recorded as cDNA or gDNA derived from T cells, B-cell-depleted T cells, or PBMCs.

Trimming took 4 bases from V and 3 from J; bases not matched to a gene: 5. Germline loops: CDR1 LGHDT, CDR2 YNNKEL (reference sequence). This CDR3 region has 15 residues. V usage is TRBV3-1 (or the pseudogene TRBV3-2) and J usage is TRBJ2-7, with 11 bases identical to TRBD1. Sequenced: peripheral blood. The clonotype was recovered from a woman aged 60-75 years with COVID-19, enrolled during active disease. CDR3 DNA: TGTGCCAGCAGCCGGACAGGGGGCGAGGGCTACGAGCAGTACTTC. This translates into CASSRTGGEGYEQYF.